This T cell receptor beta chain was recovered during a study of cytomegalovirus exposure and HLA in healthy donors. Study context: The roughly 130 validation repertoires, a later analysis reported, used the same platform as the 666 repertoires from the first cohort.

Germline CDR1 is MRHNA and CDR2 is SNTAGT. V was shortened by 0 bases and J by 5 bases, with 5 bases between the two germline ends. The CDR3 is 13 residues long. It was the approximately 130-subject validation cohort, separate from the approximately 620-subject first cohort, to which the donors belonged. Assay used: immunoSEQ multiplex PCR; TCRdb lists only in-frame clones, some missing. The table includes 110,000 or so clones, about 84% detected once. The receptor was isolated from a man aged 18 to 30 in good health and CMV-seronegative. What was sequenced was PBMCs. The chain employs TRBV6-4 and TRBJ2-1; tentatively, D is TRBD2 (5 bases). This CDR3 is CASSDSTNNEQFF. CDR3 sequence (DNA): TGTGCCAGCAGTGACTCGACTAACAATGAGCAGTTCTTC.